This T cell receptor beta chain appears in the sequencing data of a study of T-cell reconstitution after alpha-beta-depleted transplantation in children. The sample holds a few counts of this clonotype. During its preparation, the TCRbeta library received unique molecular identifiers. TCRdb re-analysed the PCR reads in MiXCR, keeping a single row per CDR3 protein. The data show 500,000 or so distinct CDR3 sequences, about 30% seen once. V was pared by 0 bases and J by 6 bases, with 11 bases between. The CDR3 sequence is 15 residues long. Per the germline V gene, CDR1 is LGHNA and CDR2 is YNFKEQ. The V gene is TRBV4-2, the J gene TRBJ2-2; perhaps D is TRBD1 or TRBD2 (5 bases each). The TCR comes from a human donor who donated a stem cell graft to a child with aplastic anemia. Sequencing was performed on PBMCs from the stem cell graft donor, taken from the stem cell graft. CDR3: CASSQDGGWAGELFF. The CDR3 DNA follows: TGTGCCAGCAGCCAAGATGGGGGATGGGCCGGGGAGCTGTTTTTT.